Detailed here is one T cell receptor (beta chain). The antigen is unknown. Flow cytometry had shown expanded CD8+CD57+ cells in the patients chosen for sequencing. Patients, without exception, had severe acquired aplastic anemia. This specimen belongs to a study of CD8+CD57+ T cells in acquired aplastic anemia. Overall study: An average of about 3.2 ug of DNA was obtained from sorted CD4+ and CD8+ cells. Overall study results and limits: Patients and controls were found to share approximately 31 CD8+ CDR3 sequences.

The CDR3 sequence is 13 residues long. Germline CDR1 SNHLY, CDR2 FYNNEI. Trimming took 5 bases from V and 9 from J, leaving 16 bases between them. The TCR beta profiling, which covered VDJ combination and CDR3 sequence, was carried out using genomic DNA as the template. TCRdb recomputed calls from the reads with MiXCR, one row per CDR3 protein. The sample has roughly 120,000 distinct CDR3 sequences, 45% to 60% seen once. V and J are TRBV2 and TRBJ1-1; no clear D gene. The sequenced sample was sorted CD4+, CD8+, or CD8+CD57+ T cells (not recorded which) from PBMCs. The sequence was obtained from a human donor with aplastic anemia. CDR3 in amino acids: CASSSFDGSQAFF. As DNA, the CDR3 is TGTGCCAGCAGTTCTTTCGACGGATCCCAAGCTTTCTTT.